This T cell receptor (beta chain) came from a study of control samples from healthy donors and cancer patients. Sequencing was performed with immunoSEQ multiplex PCR; in TCRdb, only in-frame clones are kept and a portion is missing. The data show 45,000 to 60,000 clones, roughly 94% seen once. Trimming cost V 6 bases and J 0 bases; bases outside gene matches: 10. CDR1 MNHEY and CDR2 SMNVEV come from the germline V gene (reference sequence). The CDR3 runs to 18 residues. The sequencing sample was made of blood. V and J are TRBV27 and TRBJ1-6; 8 positions agree with TRBD1. This clonotype was sampled from a man aged 30 to 39 in good health. The CDR3 DNA is TGTGCCAGCAGGGGAGGGACAGGACAGAGCTCCTATAATTCACCCCTCCACTTT. Its protein product is CASRGGTGQSSYNSPLHF.